This TCR beta chain was sequenced during a study of OX40 agonist ivuxolimab in advanced cancers. Study-wide context: Prior therapy, whether anti-PD-1, anti-PD-L1 or anti-CTLA-4, was allowed, and 35% to 40% had some.

TCRdb keeps only in-frame clones here, not all; method: immunoSEQ multiplex PCR. In the table there are approximately 67,000 clones, approximately 89% of which are singletons. Germline CDR1 reads SGHTA; CDR2 reads FQGNSA. The V gene lost 5 bases and the J gene lost 0 bases, with 5 bases spanning the gap. This CDR3 is 12 amino acids long. The specimen comprised CD4+ or CD8+ T cells sorted from blood, sampled in a trial of the OX40 agonist ivuxolimab. The receptor's source is an adult with an advanced solid tumor such as melanoma, head and neck, liver or kidney cancer. The chain recombines TRBV7-2 with TRBJ2-7; D not resolved. DNA for the CDR3: TGTGCCAGCAGCCAAGGCTCCTACGAGCAGTACTTC. This gives the protein CASSQGSYEQYF.